These 4 T cell receptor beta chains share one sample of origin, sequenced in a study of blood T cell repertoires in COVID-19 (dated by TCRdb to 2019 to 2021). Libraries were prepared through the immunoSEQ multiplex PCR assay. As stored in TCRdb, this immuneACCESS dataset retains in-frame rearrangements with V and J assigned. A fraction of the clones does not appear; measured against another copy, unresolved V genes explain less than half of the discrepancy, and the remainder lacks a known reason. The sample data list roughly 700,000 clones, and around 89% of these were observed just once. The ten largest clonotypes hold more than 0.25% of the sample. The sequencing sample was made of peripheral blood. Receptor source: a woman between 18 and 29 years old with acute or convalescent COVID-19.

This CDR3 is CASSQDMAGGAEQYF. CDR3 coding DNA: TGTGCCAGCAGCCAAGATATGGCGGGGGGGGCCGAGCAGTACTTC. V is TRBV4-2 and J is TRBJ2-7; TRBD2 agrees at 9 bases. Germline-derived CDR1 and CDR2 are LGHNA and YNFKEQ. This CDR3 is built from 15 residues. Trimming at V came to 0 bases and at J to 6 bases, leaving 6 bases not matched to a gene.

The V gene is TRBV6-5, the J gene TRBJ1-1; a possible D gene is TRBD1 (5 bases). The CDR3 loop spans 13 amino acids. Per germline, CDR1 MNHEY and CDR2 SVGAGI. Deletions cut 6 bases from V and 3 bases from J, with 11 bases between. CDR3 sequence: CASRRTPDTEAFF. Written as DNA, the CDR3 is TGTGCCAGCAGGCGGACACCAGACACTGAAGCTTTCTTT.

The gene calls are TRBV4-2 and TRBJ1-6; D uncertain. Trimming took off 1 base at V and 0 bases at J, with 7 bases between the two ends. The germline V gene encodes CDR1 LGHNA and CDR2 YNFKEQ. There are 16 residues in the CDR3. The CDR3 reads CASSQVSSSYNSPLHF. In DNA form, the CDR3 reads TGTGCCAGCAGCCAAGTTTCCAGCTCCTATAATTCACCCCTCCACTTT.

The rearrangement links TRBV13 to TRBJ2-7; perhaps TRBD1 as D (5 bases). The CDR3 is 13 residues long. V shed 5 bases and J shed 5 bases, with 13 bases lying between them. Per germline, CDR1 PRHDT and CDR2 FYEKMQ (reference sequence). Here the CDR3 reads CASSPGRGHEQYF. In DNA form, the CDR3 reads TGTGCCAGCAGCCCAGGTAGGGGCCACGAGCAGTACTTC.